There are a few counts of the clone carrying this TCR beta chain. Antigen: not known. This sample is part of a study of CD8 T cells in ankylosing spondylitis. TCRdb ran MiXCR on the 5' RACE reads and lists one entry per CDR3 protein. This repertoire shows around 250,000 distinct CDR3 sequences, about 10% found once; its top ten account for 6% to 8.5%. Study findings and constraints: From matched ankylosing spondylitis synovial fluid, disease-linked clones were reportedly recovered at significantly enriched levels.

The germline V gene encodes CDR1 SGHRS and CDR2 YFSETQ. The J segment lost 5 bases and the V segment lost 10 bases, leaving 13 bases of the junction unmatched. CDR3 length: 14 amino acids. The V call is TRBV5-1, the J call TRBJ2-3; 7 bases map to TRBD2. This receptor was taken from a male donor with ankylosing spondylitis or in good health (not recorded which). Sequenced: blood, either unsorted or a sorted T cell fraction (not recorded which). The CDR3 is CACSSGGSRDTQYF. The DNA for the CDR3 is TGCGCCTGCTCGTCGGGCGGGAGTAGAGATACGCAGTATTTT.